Presented here are 21 T cell receptor beta chains from one specimen sequenced in a study of cytomegalovirus exposure and HLA in healthy donors. The PCR made use of 60 Vbeta and 13 Jbeta primers. The table came from immunoSEQ multiplex PCR; TCRdb's copy has only in-frame clones and leaves some out. The sample carries approximately 180,000 clones, roughly four fifths recorded once. Specimen: PBMCs. The receptors derive from a man aged 18 to 35 in good health and CMV-seronegative.

This clone was detected once. The V and J genes are TRBV7-2 and TRBJ2-1, with 8 bases lining up with TRBD1. The CDR3 is 13 amino acids. V lost 1 base to trimming and J lost 15 bases; unmatched junction nucleotides: 8. From germline, CDR1 is SGHTA and CDR2 FQGNSA. The DNA of the CDR3 is TGTGCCAGCAGCTTAGTCGGGACAGGAGTACTGTTCTTC. This gives the protein CASSLVGTGVLFF.

This chain joins TRBV4-3 and TRBJ1-1; perhaps TRBD1 as D (5 bases). CDR3 length: 15 residues. In germline, CDR1 is LGHNA, CDR2 YSLEER. The V and J ends lost 0 bases and 6 bases respectively, with 14 bases between them. The CDR3 coding sequence is TGCGCCAGCAGCCAAGACGAAAGGGGTTGGGCTGAAGCTTTCTTT. Its translation: CASSQDERGWAEAFF.

This chain uses TRBV6-1 with TRBJ2-5, with TRBD2 identical over 7 bases. The V gene end was trimmed by 3 bases and the J gene end by 5 bases; junction bases not matched to a gene: 9. The CDR3 totals 15 residues. Germline CDR1 is MNHNS and CDR2 is SASEGT. The CDR3 loop is CASSDSGRGIETQYF. The CDR3 DNA sequence: TGTGCCAGCAGTGACTCCGGGCGGGGGATCGAGACCCAGTACTTC.

This clone was detected once. The V gene is TRBV10-3, the J gene TRBJ2-1, with a possible D match to TRBD2 (6 bases). The CDR3 has 13 residues. The V end was cut by 3 bases, the J end by 9 bases, with 12 bases between. Germline lookup yields CDR1 ENHRY and CDR2 SYGVKD. The chain's CDR3 is CAISDLRGSEQFF. CDR3 nucleotides: TGTGCCATCAGTGACCTACGGGGGTCTGAGCAGTTCTTC.

The V and J genes are TRBV2 and TRBJ2-5, with TRBD1 matching over 7 bases. The J call may be incorrect, as the DNA end agrees better with TRBJ2-7. The CDR3 contains 14 residues. Germline V gene lookup returns CDR1 SNHLY and CDR2 FYNNEI. The DNA for the CDR3 is TGTGCCAGCAGGGACAGGCCGCACTCCTACGAGCAGTACTTC. Translating it yields CASRDRPHSYEQYF.

The V call is TRBV7-9, the J call TRBJ2-1, with a tentative D call TRBD2 (5 bases). CDR1 is SEHNR, CDR2 FQNEAQ, per germline (reference sequence). Trimming shortened V by 11 bases and J by 3 bases, and 17 bases separated the two germline ends. This CDR3 has 14 amino acids. CDR3 DNA sequence: TGTGCCTCTAGTCGGGAAACCGACTACAATGAGCAGTTCTTC. It specifies CASSRETDYNEQFF.

V is TRBV2 and J is TRBJ2-5, with TRBD2 matching over 9 bases. CDR1 and CDR2 from the germline V gene are SNHLY and FYNNEI. The CDR3 spans 14 residues. V dropped 3 bases and J dropped 5; count of bases not matched to a gene: 4. The CDR3 DNA reads as TGTGCCAGCAGTGATGCGGGGGGGAGGGAGACCCAGTACTTC. It encodes CASSDAGGRETQYF.

This sequence joins TRBV7-2 and TRBJ2-7; 10 bases match TRBD1. The CDR3 runs to 15 residues. Losses at the gene ends were 6 bases for V and 4 bases for J; bases not matched to a gene: 9. Per the germline V gene, CDR1 is SGHTA and CDR2 is FQGNSA. CDR3 sequence reads: CASSQTGGADYEQYF. The CDR3 nucleotides read TGTGCCAGCAGTCAGACAGGGGGCGCCGATTACGAGCAGTACTTC.

This clone showed up just a few times. A junction end diverges from the germline sequence, so it may reflect a read error. The chain couples TRBV2 to TRBJ2-1; 7 bases agree with TRBD2. The CDR3 covers 11 residues. Germline assignment: CDR1 SNHLY and CDR2 FYNNEI. CDR3: CASRAGPVVLF. The DNA of the CDR3 is TGTGCCAGCAGAGCGGGGCCCGTAGTACTCTTC. Together with reference TRBV2 and TRBJ2-1, the CDR3 gives the full variable domain: EPEVTQTPSHQVTQMGQEVILRCVPISNHLYFYWYRQILGQKVEFLVSFYNNEISEKSEIFDDQFSVERPDGSNFTLKIRSTKLEDSAMYFCASRAGPVVLFGPGTRLTVL.

The chain couples TRBV9 to TRBJ2-3; D may be TRBD2 (6 bases). CDR3 size: 15 residues. Trimming removed 0 bases at V and 8 bases at J, with 16 bases between. The germline V gene encodes CDR1 SGDLS and CDR2 YYNGEE. The CDR3, as DNA: TGTGCCAGCAGCGTAGTGTCTAGCGCGGACTCTACGCAGTATTTT. Translated, it gives CASSVVSSADSTQYF.

The chain is built from TRBV4-3 and TRBJ2-3; perhaps TRBD2 as D (5 bases). Between the trimmed V and J ends, which lost 1 base and 4 bases, there was a span of 9 bases. Germline V CDR1 and CDR2: LGHNA, YSLEER. This CDR3 region has 14 residues. The CDR3 DNA reads TGCGCCAGCAGCCAAGGGGAGCGGCCAGATACGCAGTATTTT. It is translated as CASSQGERPDTQYF.

The genes are TRBV10-3 and TRBJ2-1; 7 positions match TRBD2. The germline gives CDR1 ENHRY, CDR2 SYGVKD. The CDR3 covers 17 residues. The V and J ends lost 4 bases and 0 bases, in that order; junction bases with no gene match: 9. The CDR3 protein is CAISGVSGMSSYNEQFF. The CDR3 DNA sequence: TGTGCCATCAGTGGGGTGAGCGGGATGAGCTCCTACAATGAGCAGTTCTTC.

This sequence joins TRBV6-5 and TRBJ2-1, with 9 bases aligning to TRBD1. CDR3 length equals 15 residues. Trimming removed 5 bases from V and 0 bases from J; junction bases left unmatched: 2. The V gene's germline CDR1 is MNHEY and CDR2 SVGAGI. The DNA of the CDR3 is TGTGCCAGCAGTCGGACAGGGGACTCCTACAATGAGCAGTTCTTC. Amino acids: CASSRTGDSYNEQFF.

J is TRBJ1-1 and V is TRBV5-1; D is undetermined. CDR1 and CDR2 (germline): SGHRS, YFSETQ. V shed 4 bases and J shed 0 bases, with 7 bases lying between them. This CDR3 comprises 13 residues. CDR3 amino acids: CASSAIMNTEAFF. The CDR3 region has the DNA TGCGCCAGCAGCGCGATTATGAACACTGAAGCTTTCTTT.

The rearrangement joins TRBV23-1 to TRBJ2-7; TRBD2 agrees at 13 bases. TRBV23-1 is assigned to the ORF class and has an uncertain function. The CDR3 extends over 18 amino acids. The trim removed 0 bases at V and 5 bases at J, leaving 10 bases unmatched. Written as DNA, the CDR3 is TGCGCCAGCAGTCAATCAATAACTAGCGGGAGGGCCATCCACGAGCAGTACTTC. It specifies CASSQSITSGRAIHEQYF.

This clone was seen only once. The chain has TRBV5-1 and TRBJ2-1; 9 nucleotides match TRBD2. The length of the CDR3 is 14 residues. CDR1 SGHRS and CDR2 YFSETQ come from the germline V gene. With 4 bases clipped from V and 8 bases from J, the junction kept 7 bases outside the gene matches. CDR3 in DNA: TGCGCCAGCAGCCAGGGACTAGCTGAGGATGAGCAGTTCTTC. This sequence encodes CASSQGLAEDEQFF.

The chain recombines TRBV9 with TRBJ2-2, with 8 bases aligning to TRBD1. From germline, CDR1 is SGDLS and CDR2 YYNGEE. CDR3 length: 16 residues. V gave up 4 bases and J gave up 3 bases; unmatched junction bases: 8. In DNA, the CDR3 is TGTGCCAGCAGCCCCCGGACAGGGTTGGACACCGGGGAGCTGTTTTTT. Its translation is CASSPRTGLDTGELFF.

The chain employs TRBV4-3 and TRBJ2-7; the D gene is possibly TRBD1 (5 bases). Germline V gene lookup returns CDR1 LGHNA and CDR2 YSLEER. The germline V and J ends were trimmed by 0 bases and 2 bases, with 14 bases remaining between them. CDR3 length equals 16 residues. CDR3 DNA: TGCGCCAGCAGCCAAGAAAGGGGTGGGTACACCTACGAGCAGTACTTC. It yields the protein CASSQERGGYTYEQYF.

In this sample, this clone turned up a few times. J is TRBJ2-4 and V is TRBV10-3, with 8 nucleotides matching TRBD2. The V gene end was trimmed by 3 bases and the J gene end by 7 bases; junction bases not matched to a gene: 14. CDR3 length: 17 amino acids. CDR1 and CDR2 from the germline V gene are ENHRY and SYGVKD. As DNA, the CDR3 is TGTGCCATCAGTGAACAAGGCGGGGGGCGATCTGATAACATTCAGTACTTC. It yields the protein CAISEQGGGRSDNIQYF.

The V gene is TRBV28, the J gene TRBJ2-7; 9 bases agree with TRBD2. Germline V gene data show CDR1 as MDHEN and CDR2 as SYDVKM. The trim removed 8 bases at V and 4 bases at J, leaving 18 bases unmatched. This CDR3 is 17 amino acids long. The CDR3 sequence is CASVSGSPRARLYEQYF. The CDR3 DNA reads as TGTGCCAGCGTTAGCGGGAGCCCACGAGCGCGGTTGTACGAGCAGTACTTC.

The V call is TRBV9, the J call TRBJ2-7, with 8 bases aligning to TRBD2. V trimming: 8 bases; J trimming: 0 bases; junction bases outside the gene matches: 7. Germline V gene sequence: CDR1 SGDLS, CDR2 YYNGEE. This CDR3 comprises 14 residues. CDR3 region: CASNGGGTSYEQYF. CDR3 coding DNA: TGTGCCAGTAATGGCGGGGGGACCTCCTACGAGCAGTACTTC. The variable domain in full, completed from reference TRBV9 and TRBJ2-7, reads DSGVTQTPKHLITATGQRVTLRCSPRSGDLSVYWYQQSLDQGLQFLIQYYNGEERAKGNILERFSAQQFPDLHSELNLSSLELGDSALYFCASNGGGTSYEQYFGPGTRLTVT.